A selection of T cell receptor beta chains follows, all from one sample in a study of immune evolution from preneoplasia to lung adenocarcinoma. Here immunoSEQ multiplex PCR was the method, and the copy in TCRdb shows in-frame clones only, minus some. The profile shows roughly 40,000 clones, under 80% of them singletons. The specimen was FFPE invasive lung adenocarcinoma tissue. The receptors come from a person in their sixties or seventies with lung adenocarcinoma. The CDR3 runs from the conserved cysteine through the conserved F or W. D genes are given only for firm matches. Some rows mark clone size as missing; the rest say once, few, many or name a class of expanded clone.

size: NA
J: TRBJ2-3
V: TRBV4-1
D: TRBD2
DNA: TGCGCCAGCAGCCCCGGACTAGCTTCCATAGATACGCAGTATTTT
CDR3: CASSPGLASIDTQYF

size: NA
J: TRBJ2-7
V: TRBV11-2
D: TRBD2
DNA: TGTGCCAGCAGCTTAGTAGCGGGAGGAGTCTACGAGCAGTACTTC
CDR3: CASSLVAGGVYEQYF

size: once
J: TRBJ2-5
V: TRBV27
D: NA
DNA: TGTGCCAGTCTTACCCAGGGAGCCGCTGAAGAGACCCAGTACTTC
CDR3: CASLTQGAAEETQYF

size: few
J: TRBJ2-1
V: TRBV18
D: TRBD1
DNA: TGTGCCAGCTCACCACAGGGGGACAGGGGGACGGTCTTC
CDR3: CASSPQGDRGTVF

size: NA
J: TRBJ1-2
V: TRBV4-2
D: TRBD1
DNA: TGTGCCAGCAGCCAGGTTACGACAGGGAGCCGCTCCGGCTATGGCTACACCTTC
CDR3: CASSQVTTGSRSGYGYTF

size: few
J: TRBJ1-4
V: TRBV6-1
D: TRBD1
DNA: TGTGCCAGCAGTGACCGACAGGGTTTCGTGGAAAAACTGTTTTTT
CDR3: CASSDRQGFVEKLFF

size: NA
J: TRBJ2-2
V: TRBV18
D: NA
DNA: TGTGCCAGCTCACCAGCTGTATCGAACACCGGGGAGCTGTTTTTT
CDR3: CASSPAVSNTGELFF

size: NA
J: TRBJ2-2
V: TRBV9
D: NA
DNA: TGTGCCAGCAGTAAGGCGGTAAACACCGGGGAGCTGTTTTTT
CDR3: CASSKAVNTGELFF

size: NA
J: TRBJ2-1
V: TRBV4-1
D: TRBD2
DNA: TGCGCCAGCAGCCAAGGGACTAGCGGGCCTCTGAGCTCCTACAATGAGCAGTTCTTC
CDR3: CASSQGTSGPLSSYNEQFF

size: once
J: TRBJ1-2
V: TRBV5-1
D: NA
DNA: TGCGCCAGCAGCGCAGCAACACCTTATGGCTACACCTTC
CDR3: CASSAATPYGYTF

size: NA
J: TRBJ2-3
V: TRBV21-1
D: NA
DNA: TGTGCCAGAATACAGGTCCCGCGTTGTGCGGCAGATACGCAGTATTTT
CDR3: CARIQVPRCAADTQYF

size: NA
J: TRBJ2-1
V: TRBV7-9
D: NA
DNA: TGTGCCAGCAGCCTAGGGTCACAGACTGGTCCCGATGAGCAGTTCTTC
CDR3: CASSLGSQTGPDEQFF

size: NA
J: TRBJ2-3
V: TRBV29-1
D: NA
DNA: TGCAGTGTTAGGGGCTCACAGGCTAGCACAGATACGCAGTATTTT
CDR3: CSVRGSQASTDTQYF

size: NA
J: TRBJ1-5
V: TRBV4-1
D: NA
DNA: TGCGCCAGCAGCCCCGGGTCGGTGCCTCAGCCCCAGCATTTT
CDR3: CASSPGSVPQPQHF

size: NA
J: TRBJ1-3
V: TRBV7-2
D: NA
DNA: TGTGCCAGCAGCCTCTACGAGGATTCCACCATATATTTT
CDR3: CASSLYEDSTIYF

size: NA
J: TRBJ1-2
V: TRBV7-2
D: NA
DNA: TGTGCCAGCAGCTTAACAGTCAATTTTAACTATGGCTACACCTTC
CDR3: CASSLTVNFNYGYTF

size: NA
J: TRBJ2-1
V: TRBV28
D: NA
DNA: TGTGCCAGCAGTTTACGTCCCTCGGTGGCGGGGAGCTCCTACAATGAGCAGTTCTTC
CDR3: CASSLRPSVAGSSYNEQFF

size: NA
J: TRBJ1-2
V: TRBV20-1
D: NA
DNA: TGCAGTGCTGGGGGCGCCGGTGGCTACACCTTC
CDR3: CSAGGAGGYTF

size: NA
J: TRBJ1-5
V: TRBV2
D: TRBD1
DNA: TGTGCCAGCAGGCCCTGGTTAGCAGGGGGTGGCAATCAGCCCCAGCATTTT
CDR3: CASRPWLAGGGNQPQHF

size: few
J: TRBJ1-3
V: TRBV4-2
D: NA
DNA: TGTGCCAGCAGCTCAGGGCTTGGAAACACCATATATTTT
CDR3: CASSSGLGNTIYF

size: NA
J: TRBJ2-2
V: TRBV11-3
D: NA
DNA: TGTGCCAGCAGGACAAGCGAGAACACCGGGGAGCTGTTTTTT
CDR3: CASRTSENTGELFF

size: NA
J: TRBJ2-7
V: TRBV5-1
D: TRBD2
DNA: TGCGCCAGCAGCTTTAGCGGGAGTGTCGACGAGCAGTACTTC
CDR3: CASSFSGSVDEQYF

size: NA
J: TRBJ1-2
V: TRBV19
D: NA
DNA: TGTGCCAGTAGTTCCAGGGATGATGGCTACACCTTC
CDR3: CASSSRDDGYTF

size: NA
J: TRBJ2-1
V: TRBV7-9
D: TRBD2
DNA: TGTGCCAGCAGCCCCGGGACTAGCGAATACAATGAGCAGTTCTTC
CDR3: CASSPGTSEYNEQFF

size: NA
J: TRBJ2-5
V: TRBV1
D: NA
DNA: TGCACCAGCAGCCAAGGCCCGGGACGGGAGACCCAGTACTTC
CDR3: CTSSQGPGRETQYF

size: NA
J: TRBJ2-3
V: TRBV18
D: NA
DNA: TGTGCCAGCTCGACCTGGGGGGATACGCAGTATTTT
CDR3: CASSTWGDTQYF

size: NA
J: TRBJ2-7
V: TRBV27
D: NA
DNA: TGTGCCAGCAGTTTATCGAGCGCCAGCAGCTCCTACGAGCAGTACTTC
CDR3: CASSLSSASSSYEQYF

size: NA
J: TRBJ2-5
V: TRBV9
D: NA
DNA: TGTGCCAGCAGCGTAGGCGGCGGGCGTGCTCAAGAGACCCAGTACTTC
CDR3: CASSVGGGRAQETQYF

size: NA
J: TRBJ2-7
V: TRBV7-2
D: NA
DNA: TGTGCCAGCAGCTTAGGGGGACACCTCTACGAGCAGTACTTC
CDR3: CASSLGGHLYEQYF

size: NA
J: TRBJ2-1
V: TRBV7-9
D: TRBD1
DNA: TGTGCCAGCAGCCCCCGCCAAGGGGGCACGACGAATGAGCAGTTCTTC
CDR3: CASSPRQGGTTNEQFF

size: NA
J: TRBJ2-2
V: TRBV5-1
D: NA
DNA: TGCGCCAGCAGCACCTTGCAGCGGGTTGGAGGCGGGGAGCTGTTTTTT
CDR3: CASSTLQRVGGGELFF

size: NA
J: TRBJ2-5
V: TRBV7-3
D: TRBD1
DNA: TGTGCCAGCAGTCACGACAGGGGAGAGACCCAGTACTTC
CDR3: CASSHDRGETQYF

size: NA
J: TRBJ2-7
V: TRBV11-3
D: TRBD2
DNA: TGTGCCAGCAGGAACAGCGGGAGAGGTGAGCAGTACTTC
CDR3: CASRNSGRGEQYF

size: few
J: TRBJ2-6
V: TRBV14
D: NA
DNA: TGTGCCAGCAGCCAAGCGTCTGGGGCCAACGTCCTGACTTTC
CDR3: CASSQASGANVLTF

size: NA
J: TRBJ1-1
V: TRBV7-2
D: NA
DNA: TGTGCCAGCAGCTTGGAGGGCCATGGAGGGGCTTTCTTT
CDR3: CASSLEGHGGAFF

size: NA
J: TRBJ1-2
V: TRBV7-2
D: NA
DNA: TGTGCCAGCAGCTTACGTTCTGGCGGCGACCAAGGCTACACCTTC
CDR3: CASSLRSGGDQGYTF

size: NA
J: TRBJ2-2
V: TRBV29-1
D: TRBD1
DNA: TGCAGAGCGGACAGGGGGAGCACCGGGGAGCTGTTTTTT
CDR3: CRADRGSTGELFF

size: NA
J: TRBJ2-1
V: TRBV18
D: TRBD1
DNA: TGTGCCAGCTCACCTAGAGGACAGGGCAGCAATGAGCAGTTCTTC
CDR3: CASSPRGQGSNEQFF

size: NA
J: TRBJ2-7
V: TRBV6-7
D: TRBD2
DNA: TGTGCCAGCAGACGCCCCGGGACTAGCAGCTCCTACGAGCAGTACTTC
CDR3: CASRRPGTSSSYEQYF

size: few
J: TRBJ1-4
V: TRBV4-1
D: NA
DNA: TGCGCCAGCAGCCTCCATGAAAAACTGTTTTTT
CDR3: CASSLHEKLFF

size: few
J: TRBJ2-7
V: TRBV6-5
D: TRBD2
DNA: TGTGCCAGCCGGTTAGCGGGGCGCTACGAGCAGTACTTC
CDR3: CASRLAGRYEQYF

size: NA
J: TRBJ1-1
V: TRBV5-1
D: NA
DNA: TGCGCCAGCAGCTTGGAGGCCAAGAACACTGAAGCTTTCTTT
CDR3: CASSLEAKNTEAFF

size: NA
J: TRBJ1-1
V: TRBV5-4
D: NA
DNA: TGTGCCAGCAGCGGTGGGGGCCAGGTGAACACTGAAGCTTTCTTT
CDR3: CASSGGGQVNTEAFF

size: NA
J: TRBJ2-1
V: TRBV27
D: TRBD2
DNA: TGTGCCAGCAGTTTTGGGGCCCGTGTCGGGAGGTCCTACAATGAGCAGTTCTTC
CDR3: CASSFGARVGRSYNEQFF

size: once
J: TRBJ2-5
V: TRBV6-5
D: NA
DNA: TGTGCCAGCAGTTACTTTTTAGGTGGGGCAAAAGAGACCCAGTACTTC
CDR3: CASSYFLGGAKETQYF

size: NA
J: TRBJ1-5
V: TRBV15
D: NA
DNA: TGTGCCACCAGCAGCTCACCGCAAACGCCCCAGCATTTT
CDR3: CATSSSPQTPQHF

size: NA
J: TRBJ1-3
V: TRBV19
D: NA
DNA: TGTGCCAGTAGTCCGGGCAACTCTGGAAACACCATATATTTT
CDR3: CASSPGNSGNTIYF

size: NA
J: TRBJ1-1
V: TRBV7-2
D: TRBD1
DNA: TGTGCCAGCAGCTTAGAGGGCAGGGGGGCCACTGAAGCTTTCTTT
CDR3: CASSLEGRGATEAFF

size: NA
J: TRBJ2-7
V: TRBV18
D: TRBD1
DNA: TGTGCCAGCTCACCTCCGGGACAGGGGTACGAGCAGTACTTC
CDR3: CASSPPGQGYEQYF

size: NA
J: TRBJ2-7
V: TRBV4-2
D: NA
DNA: TGTGCCAGCAGCCAAGATTGGTCAGGACGTGAGCAGTACTTC
CDR3: CASSQDWSGREQYF

size: NA
J: TRBJ1-5
V: TRBV10-2
D: NA
DNA: TGCGCCAGCAGGGACAGCAATCAGCCCCAGCATTTT
CDR3: CASRDSNQPQHF

size: NA
J: TRBJ2-3
V: TRBV30
D: TRBD2
DNA: TGTGCCTGGAGTCCCCCTAGCGGGGGCACAGATACGCAGTATTTT
CDR3: CAWSPPSGGTDTQYF

size: NA
J: TRBJ2-2
V: TRBV30
D: NA
DNA: TGTGCCTGGAGTTATGGTGGGGCGAACACCGGGGAGCTGTTTTTT
CDR3: CAWSYGGANTGELFF

size: NA
J: TRBJ2-1
V: TRBV5-1
D: NA
DNA: TGCGCCAGCAGGGGGTCGGTTCTCTTGCCAGACAATGAGCAGTTCTTC
CDR3: CASRGSVLLPDNEQFF

size: NA
J: TRBJ1-1
V: TRBV4-2
D: NA
DNA: TGTGCCAGCAGCTTCTCAGAGGGGGCTGAAGCTTTCTTT
CDR3: CASSFSEGAEAFF

size: NA
J: TRBJ2-7
V: TRBV6-5
D: TRBD1
DNA: TGTGCCAGCAGTTATAGGACAGGGGGGGGCGAGCAGTACTTC
CDR3: CASSYRTGGGEQYF

size: NA
J: TRBJ2-3
V: TRBV5-1
D: NA
DNA: TGCGCCAGCAGCTTGGTCAGCACGTTCACAGATACGCAGTATTTT
CDR3: CASSLVSTFTDTQYF